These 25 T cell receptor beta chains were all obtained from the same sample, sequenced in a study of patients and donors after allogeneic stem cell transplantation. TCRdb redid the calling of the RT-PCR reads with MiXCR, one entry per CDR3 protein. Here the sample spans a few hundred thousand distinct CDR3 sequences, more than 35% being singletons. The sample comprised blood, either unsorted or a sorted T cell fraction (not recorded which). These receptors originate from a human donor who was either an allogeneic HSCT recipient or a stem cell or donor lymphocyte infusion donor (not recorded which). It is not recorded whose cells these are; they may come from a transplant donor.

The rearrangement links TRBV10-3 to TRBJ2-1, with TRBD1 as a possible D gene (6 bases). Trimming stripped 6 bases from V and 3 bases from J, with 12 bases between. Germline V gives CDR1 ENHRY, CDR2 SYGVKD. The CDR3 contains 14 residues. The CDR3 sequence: CAIRQGGGYNEQFF. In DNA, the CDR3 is TGTGCCATCAGACAAGGGGGTGGCTACAATGAGCAGTTCTTC.

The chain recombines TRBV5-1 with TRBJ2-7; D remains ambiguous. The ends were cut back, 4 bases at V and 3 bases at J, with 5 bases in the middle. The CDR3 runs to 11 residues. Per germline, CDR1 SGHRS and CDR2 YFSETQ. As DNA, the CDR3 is TGCGCCAGCAGCACCAACTACGAGCAGTACTTC. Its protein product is CASSTNYEQYF.

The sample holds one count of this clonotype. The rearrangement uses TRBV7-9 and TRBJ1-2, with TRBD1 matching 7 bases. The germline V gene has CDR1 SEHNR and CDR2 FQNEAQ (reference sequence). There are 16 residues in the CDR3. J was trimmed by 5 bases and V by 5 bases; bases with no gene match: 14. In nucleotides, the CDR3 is TGTGCCAGCAGCCCCGAGCTGCCGGGACAGCTTTATGGCTACACCTTC. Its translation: CASSPELPGQLYGYTF. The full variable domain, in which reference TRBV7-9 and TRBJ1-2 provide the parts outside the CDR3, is DTGVSQNPRHKITKRGQNVTFRCDPISEHNRLYWYRQTLGQGPEFLTYFQNEAQLEKSRLLSDRFSAERPKGSFSTLEIQRTEQGDSAMYLCASSPELPGQLYGYTFGSGTRLTVV.

For the CDR3, the DNA is TGTGCCAGCAGTCCGATTGGTAGGGCGATAACTCCCACAGATACGCAGTATTTT. The encoded protein is CASSPIGRAITPTDTQYF. The gene calls are TRBV27 and TRBJ2-3; D unclear. The germline V gene has CDR1 MNHEY and CDR2 SMNVEV (reference sequence). V was cut by 5 bases and J by 2 bases, with 23 bases left in between. This CDR3 is built from 18 residues.

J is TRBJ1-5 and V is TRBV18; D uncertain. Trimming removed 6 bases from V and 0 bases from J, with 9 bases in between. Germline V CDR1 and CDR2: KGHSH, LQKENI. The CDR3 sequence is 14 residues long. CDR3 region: CASSANYSNQPQHF. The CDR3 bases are TGTGCCAGCTCGGCAAATTATAGCAATCAGCCCCAGCATTTT.

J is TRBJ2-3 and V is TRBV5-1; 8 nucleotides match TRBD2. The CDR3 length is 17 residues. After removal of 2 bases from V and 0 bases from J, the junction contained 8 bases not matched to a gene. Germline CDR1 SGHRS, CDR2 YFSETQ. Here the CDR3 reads CASSFLGLETSTDTQYF. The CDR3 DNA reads TGCGCCAGCAGCTTCCTGGGACTAGAGACTAGCACAGATACGCAGTATTTT.

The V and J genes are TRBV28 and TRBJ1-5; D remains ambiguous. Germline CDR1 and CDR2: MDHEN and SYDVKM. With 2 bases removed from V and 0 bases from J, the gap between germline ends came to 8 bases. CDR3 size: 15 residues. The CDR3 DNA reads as TGTGCCAGCAGTTTACAACAGTATAGCAATCAGCCCCAGCATTTT. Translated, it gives CASSLQQYSNQPQHF.

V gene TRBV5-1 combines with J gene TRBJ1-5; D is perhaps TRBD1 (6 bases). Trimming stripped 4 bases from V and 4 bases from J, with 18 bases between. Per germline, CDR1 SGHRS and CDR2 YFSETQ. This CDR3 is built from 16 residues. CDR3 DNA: TGCGCCAGCAGCCCGATCGCCGGGACACCAAATCAGCCCCAGCATTTT. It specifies CASSPIAGTPNQPQHF.

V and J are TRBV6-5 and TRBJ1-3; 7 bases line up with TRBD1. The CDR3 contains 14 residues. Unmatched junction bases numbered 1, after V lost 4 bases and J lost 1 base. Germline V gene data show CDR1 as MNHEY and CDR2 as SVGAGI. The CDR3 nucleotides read TGTGCCAGCAGTTCAGGGGGTTCTGGAAACACCATATATTTT. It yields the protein CASSSGGSGNTIYF.

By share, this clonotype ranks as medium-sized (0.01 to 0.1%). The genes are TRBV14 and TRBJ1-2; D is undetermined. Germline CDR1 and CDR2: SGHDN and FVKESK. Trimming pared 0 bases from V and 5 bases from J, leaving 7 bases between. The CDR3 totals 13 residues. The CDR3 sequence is CASSQDGTYGYTF. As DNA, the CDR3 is TGTGCCAGCAGCCAAGACGGTACTTATGGCTACACCTTC.

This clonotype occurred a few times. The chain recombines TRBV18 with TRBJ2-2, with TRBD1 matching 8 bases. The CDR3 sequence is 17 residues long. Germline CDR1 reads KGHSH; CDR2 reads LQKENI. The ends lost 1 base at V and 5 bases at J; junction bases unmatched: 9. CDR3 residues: CASSPRAPRTGTGELFF. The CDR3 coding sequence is TGTGCCAGCTCACCACGGGCTCCCCGGACAGGGACCGGGGAGCTGTTTTTT.

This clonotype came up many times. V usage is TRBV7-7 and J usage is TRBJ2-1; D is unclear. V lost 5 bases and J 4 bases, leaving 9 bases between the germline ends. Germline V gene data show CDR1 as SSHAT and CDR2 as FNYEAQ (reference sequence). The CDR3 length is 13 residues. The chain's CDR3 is CASSVNSYNEQFF. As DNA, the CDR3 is TGTGCCAGCAGCGTCAACTCGTACAATGAGCAGTTCTTC.

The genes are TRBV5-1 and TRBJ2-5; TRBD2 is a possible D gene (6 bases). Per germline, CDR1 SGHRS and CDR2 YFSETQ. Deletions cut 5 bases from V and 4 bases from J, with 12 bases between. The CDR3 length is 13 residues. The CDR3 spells CASRQTGGETQYF. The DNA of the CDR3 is TGCGCCAGCAGACAAACCGGGGGAGAGACCCAGTACTTC.

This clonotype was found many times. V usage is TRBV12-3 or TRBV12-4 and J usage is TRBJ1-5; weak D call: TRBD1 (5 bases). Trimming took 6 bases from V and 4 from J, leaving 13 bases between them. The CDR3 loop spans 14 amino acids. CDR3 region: CASSPTGSNQPQHF. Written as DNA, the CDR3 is TGTGCCAGCAGCCCTACAGGCTCTAATCAGCCCCAGCATTTT.

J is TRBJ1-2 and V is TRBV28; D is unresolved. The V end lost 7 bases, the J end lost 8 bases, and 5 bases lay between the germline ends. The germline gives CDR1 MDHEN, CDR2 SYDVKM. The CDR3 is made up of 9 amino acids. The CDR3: CASIGGYTF. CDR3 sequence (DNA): TGTGCCAGCATCGGCGGCTACACCTTC.

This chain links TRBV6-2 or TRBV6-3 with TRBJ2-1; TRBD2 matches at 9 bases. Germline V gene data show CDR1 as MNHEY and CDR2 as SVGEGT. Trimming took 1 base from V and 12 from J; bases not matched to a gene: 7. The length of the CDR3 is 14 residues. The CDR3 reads CASSYLAGGPRQFF. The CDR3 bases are TGTGCCAGCAGTTACTTGGCGGGGGGGCCACGGCAGTTCTTC.

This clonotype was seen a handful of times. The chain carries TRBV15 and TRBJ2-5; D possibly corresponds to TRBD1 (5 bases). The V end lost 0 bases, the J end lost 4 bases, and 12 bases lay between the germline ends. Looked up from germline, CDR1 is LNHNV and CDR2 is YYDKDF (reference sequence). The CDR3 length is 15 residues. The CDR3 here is CATSRDAPGLETQYF. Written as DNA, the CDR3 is TGTGCCACCAGCAGAGATGCCCCAGGGTTAGAGACCCAGTACTTC.

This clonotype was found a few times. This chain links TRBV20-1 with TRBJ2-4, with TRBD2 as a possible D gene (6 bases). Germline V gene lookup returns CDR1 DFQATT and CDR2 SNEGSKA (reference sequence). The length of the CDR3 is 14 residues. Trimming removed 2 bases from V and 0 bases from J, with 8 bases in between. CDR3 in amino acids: CSARLALAKNIQYF. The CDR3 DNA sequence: TGCAGTGCTAGACTAGCGCTAGCCAAAAACATTCAGTACTTC.

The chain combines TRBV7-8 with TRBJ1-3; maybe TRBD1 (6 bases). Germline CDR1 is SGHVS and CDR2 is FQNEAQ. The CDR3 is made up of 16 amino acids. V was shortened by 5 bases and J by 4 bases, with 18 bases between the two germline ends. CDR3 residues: CASSPRRGAAGNTIYF. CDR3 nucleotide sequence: TGTGCCAGCAGCCCACGGAGGGGGGCGGCGGGAAACACCATATATTTT.

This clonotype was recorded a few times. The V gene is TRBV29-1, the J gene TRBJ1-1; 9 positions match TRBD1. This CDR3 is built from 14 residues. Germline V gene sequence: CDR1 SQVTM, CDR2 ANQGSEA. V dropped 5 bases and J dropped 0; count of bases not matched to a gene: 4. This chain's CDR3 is CSVRDRAVNTEAFF. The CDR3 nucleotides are TGCAGCGTTCGGGACAGGGCGGTGAACACTGAAGCTTTCTTT.

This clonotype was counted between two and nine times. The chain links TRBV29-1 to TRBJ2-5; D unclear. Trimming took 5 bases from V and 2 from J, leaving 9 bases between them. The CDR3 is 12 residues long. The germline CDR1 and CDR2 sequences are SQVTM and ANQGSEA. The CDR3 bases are TGCAGCGTTTCAGTTCGACAAGAGACCCAGTACTTC. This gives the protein CSVSVRQETQYF.

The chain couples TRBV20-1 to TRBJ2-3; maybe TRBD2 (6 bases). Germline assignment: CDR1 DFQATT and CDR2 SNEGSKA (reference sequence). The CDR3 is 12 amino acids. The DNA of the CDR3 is TGCAGCGGGGGAAGTCGCACAGATACGCAGTATTTT. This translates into CSGGSRTDTQYF.

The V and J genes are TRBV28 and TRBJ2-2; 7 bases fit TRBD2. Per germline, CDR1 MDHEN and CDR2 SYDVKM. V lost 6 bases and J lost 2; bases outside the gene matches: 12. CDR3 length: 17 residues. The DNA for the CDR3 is TGTGCCAGCAGCAGAGTCGCCGGGACTATTAACACCGGGGAGCTGTTTTTT. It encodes CASSRVAGTINTGELFF.

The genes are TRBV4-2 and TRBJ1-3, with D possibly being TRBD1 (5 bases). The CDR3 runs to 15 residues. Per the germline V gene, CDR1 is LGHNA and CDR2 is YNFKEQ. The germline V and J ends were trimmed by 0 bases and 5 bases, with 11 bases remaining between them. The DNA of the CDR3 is TGTGCCAGCAGCCAAGATACAGGTAGAAGAAACACCATATATTTT. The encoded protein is CASSQDTGRRNTIYF.

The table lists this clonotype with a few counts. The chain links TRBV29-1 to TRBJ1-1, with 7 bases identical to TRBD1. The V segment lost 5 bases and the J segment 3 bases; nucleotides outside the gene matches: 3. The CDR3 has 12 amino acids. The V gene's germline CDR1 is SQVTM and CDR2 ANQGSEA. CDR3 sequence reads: CSVSTGYTEAFF. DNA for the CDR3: TGCAGCGTTTCGACAGGGTACACTGAAGCTTTCTTT.